Listed here are 13 T cell receptor beta chains from one sample, sequenced in a study of blood T cell repertoires in COVID-19. This table comes from immunoSEQ multiplex PCR, and its TCRdb copy is limited to in-frame clones, with some not included. The table includes fewer than 200,000 clones, approximately 92% detected once. Sequencing used peripheral blood. These receptors came from a man aged 50 to 60 with acute or convalescent COVID-19.

The chain has TRBV3-1 (or the pseudogene TRBV3-2) and TRBJ1-5; 9 bases fit TRBD1. After removal of 4 bases from V and 6 bases from J, the junction contained 7 bases not matched to a gene. The germline CDR1 and CDR2 sequences are LGHDT and YNNKEL (reference sequence). This CDR3 has 15 amino acids. CDR3 nucleotide sequence: TGTGCCAGCAGCCCCTCCGGGACAGGGTTTCAGCCCCAGCATTTT. Translation gives CASSPSGTGFQPQHF.

This clone was seen a handful of times. The rearrangement joins TRBV9 to TRBJ2-5, with 14 bases fitting TRBD2. There are 15 residues in the CDR3. The junction had 3 bases not matched to a gene; V was cut back by 4 bases and J by 4 bases. Germline CDR1 SGDLS, CDR2 YYNGEE. The CDR3 bases are TGTGCCAGCAGCATCGGACTAGCGGGGGGAGAGACCCAGTACTTC. This codes for CASSIGLAGGETQYF.

The chain employs TRBV28 and TRBJ2-7; possibly TRBD1 for D (5 bases). The CDR3 consists of 17 residues. The V end was cut by 2 bases, the J end by 1 base, with 18 bases between. Germline values: CDR1 MDHEN, CDR2 SYDVKM. In nucleotides, the CDR3 is TGTGCCAGCAGTTTACACCGGTGGGGCCAAGAGTCCTACGAGCAGTACTTC. Translated: CASSLHRWGQESYEQYF.

This chain uses TRBV11-2 with TRBJ2-2, with D tentatively TRBD1 (5 bases). Germline values: CDR1 SGHAT, CDR2 FQNNGV. Trimming pared 3 bases from V and 3 bases from J, leaving 11 bases between. The CDR3 length is 15 residues. CDR3 nucleotides: TGTGCCAGCAGCTTTGGGGCACGGGACACCGGGGAGCTGTTTTTT. Translating gives CASSFGARDTGELFF.

This clone was seen a single time. Other DNA variants within this sample encode the same CDR3. V is TRBV4-2 and J is TRBJ1-2, with 8 positions matching TRBD1. Looked up from germline, CDR1 is LGHNA and CDR2 is YNFKEQ. This CDR3 has 14 amino acids. V gave up 3 bases and J gave up 5 bases; unmatched junction bases: 5. This CDR3 reads CASSQGTGGYGYTF. CDR3 nucleotides: TGTGCCAGCAGCCAGGGGACAGGTGGGTATGGCTACACCTTC.

In regard to this clone: Other nucleotide sequences from this sample produce the same CDR3. The V gene is TRBV5-1, the J gene TRBJ2-1; D is unclear. Looked up from germline, CDR1 is SGHRS and CDR2 is YFSETQ. With 4 bases removed from V and 2 bases from J, the gap between germline ends came to 4 bases. This CDR3 has 12 amino acids. In DNA, the CDR3 is TGCGCCAGCAGCGCGACCTACAATGAGCAGTTCTTC. This sequence encodes CASSATYNEQFF.

This sequence joins TRBV9 and TRBJ2-1; 7 bases line up with TRBD1. V lost 3 bases and J lost 0; bases outside the gene matches: 12. Germline V CDR1 and CDR2: SGDLS, YYNGEE. This CDR3 region has 18 residues. CDR3 DNA sequence: TGTGCCAGCAGCGCCTCACGGACAGGACCAAGCTCCTACAATGAGCAGTTCTTC. It yields the protein CASSASRTGPSSYNEQFF.

The V call is TRBV5-1, the J call TRBJ1-1; D is unresolved. Germline CDR1 reads SGHRS; CDR2 reads YFSETQ. There are 15 residues in the CDR3. V was pared by 0 bases and J by 0 bases, with 9 bases between. The DNA of the CDR3 is TGCGCCAGCAGCTTGGAAGGCAGGATGAACACTGAAGCTTTCTTT. Translating gives CASSLEGRMNTEAFF.

The rearrangement links TRBV19 to TRBJ1-4, with 9 bases identical to TRBD1. Germline CDR1 LNHDA, CDR2 SQIVND (reference sequence). The CDR3 length is 16 residues. After removal of 5 bases from V and 7 bases from J, the junction contained 11 bases not matched to a gene. The CDR3 sequence is CASSPIPGQGVEKLFF. The DNA of the CDR3 is TGTGCCAGTAGTCCTATCCCGGGACAGGGCGTTGAAAAACTGTTTTTT.

The chain couples TRBV24-1 to TRBJ1-5; tentatively, D is TRBD1 (5 bases). V shed 3 bases and J shed 7 bases, with 15 bases lying between them. Germline values: CDR1 KGHDR, CDR2 SFDVKD. This CDR3 comprises 15 residues. The CDR3 nucleotides read TGTGCCACCAGTGATCCCACAGGTGGAGAACAGCCCCAGCATTTT. Encoded protein: CATSDPTGGEQPQHF.

The V gene is TRBV4-2, the J gene TRBJ2-3, with 13 positions matching TRBD2. Germline CDR1 is LGHNA and CDR2 is YNFKEQ. V shed 4 bases and J 4 bases; nucleotides not matched to a gene: 8. The CDR3 spans 17 residues. The CDR3 sequence: CASSRGSLAGGPDTQYF. DNA of the CDR3: TGTGCCAGCAGCCGCGGATCACTAGCGGGAGGGCCAGATACGCAGTATTTT.

The chain employs TRBV27 and TRBJ2-2, with 9 nucleotides matching TRBD1. The germline CDR1 and CDR2 sequences are MNHEY and SMNVEV (reference sequence). The CDR3 sequence is 15 residues long. Trimming took 3 bases from V and 6 from J; bases not matched to a gene: 5. CDR3 coding DNA: TGTGCCAGCAGTTTTACAGGGGGCGCGCCCGGGGAGCTGTTTTTT. It translates to CASSFTGGAPGELFF.

V is TRBV27 and J is TRBJ2-2; 7 bases fit TRBD2. Per the germline V gene, CDR1 is MNHEY and CDR2 is SMNVEV (reference sequence). With V trimmed by 8 bases and J by 6 bases, 9 bases remained unmatched. CDR3 length equals 14 residues. Here the CDR3 reads CASGRGDGAGELFF. The CDR3 DNA is TGTGCCAGCGGCCGGGGGGACGGGGCCGGGGAGCTGTTTTTT.